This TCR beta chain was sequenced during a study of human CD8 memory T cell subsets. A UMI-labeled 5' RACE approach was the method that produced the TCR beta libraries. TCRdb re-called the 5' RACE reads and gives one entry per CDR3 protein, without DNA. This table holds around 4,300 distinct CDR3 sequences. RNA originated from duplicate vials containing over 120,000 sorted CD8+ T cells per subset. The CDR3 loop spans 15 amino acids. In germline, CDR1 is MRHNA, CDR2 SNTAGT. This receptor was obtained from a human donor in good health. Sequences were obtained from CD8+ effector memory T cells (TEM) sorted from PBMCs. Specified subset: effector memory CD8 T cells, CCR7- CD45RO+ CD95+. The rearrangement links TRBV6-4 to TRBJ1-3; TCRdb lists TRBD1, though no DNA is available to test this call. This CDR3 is CASSEQTGGGNTIYF.